This T cell receptor (beta chain) was captured in a study of T cell responses to AZD1222 COVID-19 vaccine. Remarks on this clone: The target antigen is unknown.

Sequencing was performed with immunoSEQ multiplex PCR; in TCRdb, only in-frame clones are kept and a portion is missing. The sample contains around 100,000 clones, 88% of which appear only once. Study-level results: Reports indicate that nearly half of spike-specific TCRs are directed at unmutated variant regions. Vaccine-associated CD4 TCRs ranged over spike, dominating at 160-218 and 743-854.

With 3 bases removed from V and 5 bases from J, the gap between germline ends came to 10 bases. The germline CDR1 and CDR2 sequences are LNHDA and SQIVND (reference sequence). The CDR3 runs to 13 residues. The chain has TRBV19 and TRBJ2-5, with D hard to call. This sample comprised peripheral blood, obtained 28 days after the second AZD1222 dose. This TCR was recovered from an adult who received the AZD1222 COVID-19 vaccine. The CDR3 nucleotides read TGTGCCAGTAGTATGCAGGCAACGGAGACCCAGTACTTC. Its translation is CASSMQATETQYF.